The 6 T cell receptor beta chains given below trace back to one sample, sequenced in a study of blood T cell repertoires in COVID-19. Assay used: immunoSEQ multiplex PCR; TCRdb lists only in-frame clones, some missing. The profile shows about 410,000 clones, about nine tenths of them singletons. The sequencing sample was made of peripheral blood. The origin of the receptors is a woman in her 30s with active or convalescent COVID-19.

This clone was detected once. This same CDR3 is encoded by further DNA sequences in the sample. The chain joins TRBV7-9 to TRBJ2-5; D possibly corresponds to TRBD1 (5 bases). In germline, CDR1 is SEHNR, CDR2 FQNEAQ (reference sequence). V shed 5 bases and J shed 2 bases, with 9 bases lying between them. This CDR3 comprises 13 residues. The CDR3 bases are TGTGCCAGCAGCCTGAACAGGCAAGAGACCCAGTACTTC. This encodes CASSLNRQETQYF.

The rearrangement links TRBV10-3 to TRBJ2-1, with 12 nucleotides matching TRBD2. This CDR3 has 15 residues. Germline V CDR1 and CDR2: ENHRY, SYGVKD. Trimming at V came to 3 bases and at J to 4 bases, leaving 1 base not matched to a gene. In nucleotides, the CDR3 is TGTGCCATCAGTGACCTAGCGGGGGGGTACAATGAGCAGTTCTTC. It is translated as CAISDLAGGYNEQFF.

The CDR3 region has the DNA TGTGCCAGCAGTTTATCCGTACGGACTGTAGACTACGAGCAGTACTTC. As protein: CASSLSVRTVDYEQYF. The V gene is TRBV27, the J gene TRBJ2-7; D is possibly TRBD2 (5 bases). V was shortened by 0 bases and J by 3 bases, with 15 bases between the two germline ends. CDR1 is MNHEY, CDR2 SMNVEV, per germline (reference sequence). The CDR3 spans 16 residues.

The sample holds one count of this clone. This sequence joins TRBV4-1 and TRBJ1-2, with D maybe TRBD1 (5 bases). The CDR3 covers 19 residues. The V gene's germline CDR1 is MGHRA and CDR2 YSYEKL. Between the trimmed V and J ends, which lost 1 base and 4 bases, there was a span of 25 bases. CDR3 bases: TGCGCCAGCAGCCAAGTTATGGGGGAGGGGATCCAATTCAGCTATGGCTACACCTTC. This gives the protein CASSQVMGEGIQFSYGYTF.

This clone was detected only a few times. This chain connects TRBV18 to TRBJ2-5; tentative D call: TRBD1 (5 bases). V dropped 8 bases and J dropped 5 bases, with 12 bases sitting between them. The CDR3 is 12 residues long. From germline, CDR1 is KGHSH and CDR2 LQKENI. CDR3: CASRRVGETQYF. The DNA for the CDR3 is TGTGCCAGCCGCAGGGTTGGGGAGACCCAGTACTTC.

This chain links TRBV7-9 with TRBJ1-6; the match to TRBD1 covers 8 bases. CDR1 is SEHNR and CDR2 is FQNEAQ in the germline V gene (reference sequence). The junction had 10 bases not matched to a gene; V was cut back by 6 bases and J by 6 bases. CDR3 length: 16 residues. This CDR3 reads CASSQAPGGSNSPLHF. Written as DNA, the CDR3 is TGTGCCAGCAGTCAAGCCCCAGGGGGCTCTAATTCACCCCTCCACTTT.